This is a list of T cell receptor beta chains from one sample in a study of CD8+CD57+ T cells in acquired aplastic anemia. MiXCR, applied by TCRdb to the reads, yields one record per CDR3 protein. Of some 200,000 distinct CDR3 sequences listed, approximately 65% were seen once; the top ten hold about 60%. Sequenced input: sorted CD4+, CD8+, or CD8+CD57+ T cells (not recorded which) from PBMCs. All receptors come from a human donor with aplastic anemia. CDR3s include the opening cysteine and the closing phenylalanine or tryptophan. The order of the fields is D gene, J gene, clone size, V gene, CDR3 protein, CDR3 DNA. D genes are given only for firm matches. Size is omitted from some rows. Given values are once, few, many or a class for expanded clones.

NA	TRBJ2-1	once	TRBV19	CASKVTGYNEQFF	TGTGCCAGTAAGGTGACCGGGTACAATGAGCAGTTCTTC
TRBD2	TRBJ2-7	once	TRBV4-3	CASSQESSGNYEQYF	TGCGCCAGCAGCCAAGAGTCTAGCGGGAACTACGAGCAGTACTTC
NA	TRBJ2-5	NA	TRBV7-9	CASSLGDKPIQETQYF	TGTGCCAGCAGCTTAGGGGACAAACCGATCCAAGAGACCCAGTACTTC
NA	TRBJ2-4	NA	TRBV7-2	CASSQHAENIQYF	TGTGCCAGCAGCCAACACGCGGAAAACATTCAGTACTTC
NA	TRBJ2-7	NA	TRBV20-1	CSAIVLSDEQYF	TGCAGTGCTATTGTTCTGTCCGACGAGCAGTACTTC
TRBD2	TRBJ2-3	NA	TRBV7-6	CASNLPGGHVDTQYF	TGTGCCAGCAACCTCCCGGGGGGGCATGTAGATACGCAGTATTTT
NA	TRBJ1-3	NA	TRBV5-6	CASSSDPSSGNTIYF	TGTGCCAGCAGCTCCGACCCCAGCTCTGGAAACACCATATATTTT
NA	TRBJ1-4	NA	TRBV9	CACSRAAYNEKLFF	TGTGCCTGCTCCAGGGCAGCCTATAATGAAAAACTGTTTTTT
TRBD1	TRBJ1-6	NA	TRBV9	CASSEWGQENSPLHF	TGTGCCAGCAGCGAATGGGGACAGGAAAATTCACCCCTCCACTTT
TRBD1	TRBJ2-3	few	TRBV5-1	CASSTGQQDTQYF	TGCGCCAGCAGCACGGGACAGCAAGATACGCAGTATTTT
NA	TRBJ2-7	few	TRBV29-1	CSVGHSYEQYF	TGCAGCGTTGGCCACTCCTACGAGCAGTACTTC
TRBD1	TRBJ2-7	NA	TRBV2	CASSVLQGVSYEQYF	TGTGCCAGCAGTGTGCTTCAGGGGGTCTCCTACGAGCAGTACTTC
NA	TRBJ1-6	NA	TRBV9	CASSVMERNSPLHF	TGTGCCAGCAGCGTAATGGAGCGTAATTCACCCCTCCACTTT
TRBD1	TRBJ2-7	NA	TRBV11-2	CASTDPGTAYEQYF	TGTGCCAGCACCGACCCCGGGACAGCCTACGAGCAGTACTTC
NA	TRBJ2-2	few	TRBV15	CATSRDGDPRTGELFF	TGTGCCACCAGCAGAGATGGGGACCCGCGCACCGGGGAGCTGTTTTTT
TRBD2	TRBJ2-5	NA	TRBV20-1	CSPGGVETQYF	TGCAGCCCGGGGGGAGTAGAGACCCAGTACTTC
TRBD1	TRBJ1-2	NA	TRBV19	CASSPHRGSNYGYTF	TGTGCCAGTAGTCCCCACAGGGGGTCGAACTATGGCTACACCTTC
TRBD1	TRBJ2-5	NA	TRBV5-1	CASRSGQGGGETQYF	TGCGCCAGCAGGTCCGGACAGGGGGGGGGCGAGACCCAGTACTTC
NA	TRBJ1-2	NA	TRBV20-1	CSARDSLSGYTF	TGCAGTGCTAGGGACAGTCTTTCCGGCTACACCTTC
NA	TRBJ2-7	NA	TRBV7-8	CASSLSAQVYEQYF	TGTGCCAGCAGCTTATCGGCCCAGGTCTACGAGCAGTACTTC
NA	TRBJ2-3	NA	TRBV9	CASSLPGQEFTDTQYF	TGTGCCAGCAGCCTCCCAGGGCAGGAGTTCACAGATACGCAGTATTTT
NA	TRBJ1-3	NA	TRBV6-1	CASNLAIRASGNTIYF	TGTGCCAGCAACCTAGCCATAAGAGCCTCTGGAAACACCATATATTTT
NA	TRBJ2-7	NA	TRBV19	CASSKQGVAYEQYF	TGTGCCAGTAGTAAGCAGGGAGTGGCGTACGAGCAGTACTTC
NA	TRBJ1-1	NA	TRBV2	CASISIGAAEAFF	TGTGCCAGCATAAGTATAGGGGCTGCTGAAGCTTTCTTT
TRBD2	TRBJ2-5	NA	TRBV14	CASRGGMETQYF	TGTGCCAGTCGGGGGGGCATGGAGACCCAGTACTTC
NA	TRBJ2-2	NA	TRBV6-5	CASRGQEGHNTGELFF	TGTGCCAGCAGAGGACAGGAGGGACATAACACCGGGGAGCTGTTTTTT
TRBD1	TRBJ2-7	NA	TRBV7-3	CASSLEGTDPSYEQYF	TGTGCCAGCAGCTTAGAGGGGACAGACCCCTCCTACGAGCAGTACTTC
NA	TRBJ1-1	once	TRBV5-6	CASGGQGDMNTEAFF	TGTGCCAGCGGGGGCCAGGGCGATATGAACACTGAAGCTTTCTTT
NA	TRBJ2-7	NA	TRBV7-7	CASSPRWGIHEQYF	TGTGCTAGCAGCCCCCGGTGGGGCATCCACGAGCAGTACTTC
TRBD1	TRBJ1-6	NA	TRBV7-2	CASSDRTGLGSPLHF	TGTGCCAGCAGCGACCGGACAGGGCTAGGATCACCCCTCCACTTT
NA	TRBJ2-3	NA	TRBV10-1	CASSEVLGASPTADTQYF	TGCGCCAGCAGTGAGGTACTTGGGGCCAGTCCTACGGCAGATACGCAGTATTTT
TRBD1	TRBJ1-5	NA	TRBV7-9	CASSLGDRVQPQHF	TGTGCCAGCAGCTTAGGGGACAGGGTACAGCCCCAGCATTTT
NA	TRBJ2-7	NA	TRBV20-1	CSAPRQDSYEQYF	TGCAGTGCTCCCCGTCAGGATTCCTACGAGCAGTACTTC
NA	TRBJ2-7	NA	TRBV6-1	CASRRLPGNPYEQYF	TGTGCCAGCAGACGACTCCCGGGAAACCCCTACGAGCAGTACTTC
NA	TRBJ2-5	few	TRBV20-1	CSARGLRGEETQYF	TGCAGTGCTAGAGGGCTGAGGGGTGAAGAGACCCAGTACTTC
NA	TRBJ1-5	NA	TRBV7-7	CASSLERGGDNQPQHF	TGTGCTAGCAGCTTAGAAAGAGGGGGTGACAATCAGCCCCAGCATTTT
TRBD2	TRBJ2-3	NA	TRBV29-1	CSTSGASTDTQYF	TGCAGCACTAGCGGGGCTAGCACAGATACGCAGTATTTT
TRBD2	TRBJ2-3	few	TRBV7-3	CASSFRGGAGGTQYF	TGTGCCAGCAGCTTTCGGGGGGGGGCTGGAGGTACGCAGTATTTT
NA	TRBJ2-3	NA	TRBV7-2	CASSQLGSPDTQYF	TGCGCCAGCAGCCAATTGGGGTCACCAGATACGCAGTATTTT
TRBD2	TRBJ2-7	NA	TRBV7-2	CASSLSAGGAYEQYF	TGTGCCAGCAGCTTATCCGCGGGAGGAGCCTACGAGCAGTACTTC
NA	TRBJ1-1	NA	TRBV10-3	CAISQGTVLNTEAFF	TGTGCCATCAGTCAAGGGACGGTACTGAACACTGAAGCTTTCTTT
NA	TRBJ2-1	NA	TRBV5-1	CASSPGNNEQFF	TGCGCCAGCAGCCCAGGAAACAATGAGCAGTTCTTC